The present T cell receptor beta chain was sequenced within a study of blood T cell repertoires in COVID-19. The authors' processing: Quantification of nucleated cells was approximated via reference gene primer amplification. Here immunoSEQ multiplex PCR was the method, and the copy in TCRdb shows in-frame clones only, minus some. That table furnishes V, J and clone size, whereas the DNA furnished D and trimming. The sample records about 210,000 clones, 80% to 90% being singletons. The length of the CDR3 is 15 residues. This chain links TRBV21-1 with TRBJ1-4; no DNA check was done on the table's D call, TRBD1. TRBV21-1 is reported as a pseudogene. Source material: peripheral blood. The TCR comes from a man aged 40-55 years who had recovered from COVID-19. Here the CDR3 reads CASSKPGQGARKLFF. The CDR3 DNA is TGTGCCAGCAGCAAACCGGGACAGGGGGCGAGAAAACTGTTTTTT.